A selection of T cell receptor beta chains follows, all from one sample in a study of shared clonotypes between healthy human individuals. TCRdb's copy holds only in-frame clones and misses some; the assay was immunoSEQ multiplex PCR. This sample carries a few million clones, approximately 94% of them seen once, and the ten largest clones take roughly 0.13%. The sample taken for sequencing was naive CD4+ T cells sorted from blood. The receptors shown here come from a young man in good health. CDR3s include the opening cysteine and the closing phenylalanine or tryptophan. D genes are given only for firm matches. Clone size is shown for a subset of rows, as once, few, many or a class of expanded clone.

D	V	size	J	CDR3	DNA
TRBD1	TRBV9	.	TRBJ2-2	CASSQPGQGTTGELFF	TGTGCCAGCAGTCAACCGGGACAGGGGACGACCGGGGAGCTGTTTTTT
TRBD2	TRBV7-9	.	TRBJ2-2	CASSRLAAGELFF	TGTGCCAGCAGCCGACTAGCTGCCGGGGAGCTGTTTTTT
TRBD2	TRBV10-2	.	TRBJ2-1	CASGYPASGTGGEQFF	TGCGCCAGCGGATACCCAGCTAGCGGGACCGGCGGTGAGCAGTTCTTC
TRBD1	TRBV5-1	.	TRBJ2-2	CASSLGQGAKGELFF	TGCGCCAGCAGCCTTGGACAGGGGGCAAAAGGGGAGCTGTTTTTT
.	TRBV5-1	once	TRBJ1-1	CASSSVGGTEAFF	TGCGCCAGCAGCTCCGTCGGGGGGACTGAAGCTTTCTTT
TRBD1	TRBV27	.	TRBJ2-2	CASIRTGPATGELFF	TGTGCCAGCATCCGGACAGGGCCTGCAACCGGGGAGCTGTTTTTT
TRBD2	TRBV19	once	TRBJ2-2	CASSILAGAAGELFF	TGTGCCAGTAGTATTCTAGCGGGAGCCGCCGGGGAGCTGTTTTTT
.	TRBV5-1	once	TRBJ2-2	CASSLGRGNTGELFF	TGCGCCAGCAGCTTGGGACGGGGAAACACCGGGGAGCTGTTTTTT
.	TRBV18	.	TRBJ1-2	CASSSGAEDYGYTF	TGTGCCAGCTCATCAGGGGCGGAGGACTATGGCTACACCTTC
.	TRBV2	.	TRBJ1-3	CASKGGLSGNTIYF	TGTGCCAGCAAAGGGGGTCTCTCTGGAAACACCATATATTTT
.	TRBV18	once	TRBJ1-6	CASSPGASGYNSPLHF	TGTGCCAGCTCACCGGGGGCGTCGGGATATAATTCACCCCTCCACTTT
.	TRBV27	.	TRBJ1-1	CASSLSGAWDTEAFF	TGTGCCAGCAGTTTATCTGGGGCTTGGGACACTGAAGCTTTCTTT
.	TRBV2	.	TRBJ2-2	CASSEATSPTGELFF	TGTGCCAGCAGTGAAGCGACCTCCCCCACCGGGGAGCTGTTTTTT
.	TRBV2	.	TRBJ1-5	CASSESNQPQHF	TGTGCCAGCAGTGAAAGTAATCAGCCCCAGCATTTT
.	TRBV15	.	TRBJ1-6	CATSTSSHFSSYNSPLHF	TGTGCCACCAGCACCTCATCCCATTTCTCCTCCTATAATTCACCCCTCCACTTT
.	TRBV28	.	TRBJ2-1	CASSPPLNPSYNEQFF	TGTGCCAGCAGTCCCCCATTAAATCCATCCTACAATGAGCAGTTCTTC
.	TRBV11-2	.	TRBJ1-3	CASSSSRVPGNTIYF	TGTGCCAGCAGCAGTAGCAGGGTCCCTGGAAACACCATATATTTT
TRBD1	TRBV5-6	.	TRBJ1-5	CASSLGPGGDLGNQPQHF	TGTGCCAGCAGCTTGGGTCCAGGGGGCGATTTAGGCAATCAGCCCCAGCATTTT
.	TRBV30	.	TRBJ1-1	CAWSVRPPSGTEAFF	TGTGCCTGGAGTGTACGGCCCCCCTCGGGCACTGAAGCTTTCTTT
.	TRBV7-9	.	TRBJ2-5	CASSSTDLFETQYF	TGTGCCAGCAGCTCGACTGACCTATTTGAAACCCAGTACTTC
.	TRBV5-6	.	TRBJ2-7	CASSLWGRDIAYEQYF	TGTGCCAGCAGCTTGTGGGGCCGGGACATTGCCTACGAGCAGTACTTC
.	TRBV7-2	.	TRBJ1-6	CASSQSQGYNSPLHF	TGTGCCAGCAGCCAAAGCCAGGGCTATAATTCACCCCTCCACTTT
TRBD2	TRBV6-1	.	TRBJ2-2	CASSATSGRSTGELFF	TGTGCCAGCAGTGCTACTAGCGGGAGAAGCACCGGGGAGCTGTTTTTT
.	TRBV6-1	.	TRBJ1-1	CASSELVVPEAFF	TGTGCCAGCAGTGAATTAGTCGTTCCAGAAGCTTTCTTT
TRBD1	TRBV4-1	.	TRBJ1-2	CASSLATGGIVYGYTF	TGCGCCAGCAGCTTGGCAACAGGGGGGATCGTTTATGGCTACACCTTC
TRBD2	TRBV7-9	once	TRBJ2-1	CASSSSGTSGSRYNEQFF	TGTGCCAGCAGCTCATCCGGGACTAGCGGGAGCCGCTACAATGAGCAGTTCTTC
TRBD1	TRBV28	once	TRBJ1-1	CASSPTGTGLNTEAFF	TGTGCCAGCAGTCCAACCGGGACAGGGCTGAACACTGAAGCTTTCTTT
TRBD2	TRBV30	.	TRBJ2-1	CAWRNSGANHKFF	TGTGCCTGGAGAAATAGCGGGGCAAATCACAAGTTCTTC
.	TRBV7-2	.	TRBJ1-6	CASSLGGRSSYNSPLHF	TGTGCCAGCAGCTTGGGAGGACGGAGCTCCTATAATTCACCCCTCCACTTT
.	TRBV7-9	.	TRBJ2-7	CASSLAFRGDRGEQYF	TGTGCCAGCAGCTTAGCTTTTCGAGGGGATCGCGGCGAGCAGTACTTC
.	TRBV18	.	TRBJ2-7	CASSREALSYEQYF	TGTGCCAGCTCACGTGAAGCCCTGAGCTACGAGCAGTACTTC
.	TRBV2	.	TRBJ1-4	CASSPSWEKLFF	TGTGCCAGCAGCCCCAGTTGGGAAAAACTGTTTTTT
.	TRBV18	.	TRBJ2-1	CASSPPVGAGAQYNEQFF	TGTGCCAGCTCACCACCGGTGGGGGCGGGGGCTCAGTACAATGAGCAGTTCTTC